Included here is one TCR beta chain sequence, with context. The antigen is not known. This sample was taken from a study of cytomegalovirus exposure and HLA in healthy donors. Study results and caveats: There were 164 TCR beta chains listed as cytomegalovirus-associated. Cytomegalovirus status, reportedly, was diagnosed with high specificity and sensitivity by the classifier. Accurate prediction of most subjects' HLA-A and HLA-B alleles from TCR beta sequences was reported. In vitro assays verified that three CMV-associated chains recognized CMV antigens specifically.

The PCR employed 60 Vbeta primers together with 13 Jbeta primers. Sequencing was performed with immunoSEQ multiplex PCR; in TCRdb, only in-frame clones are kept and a portion is missing. The sample includes 200,000 to 250,000 clones, less than 85% of them seen just once. Per the germline V gene, CDR1 is MDHEN and CDR2 is SYDVKM. This CDR3 is built from 13 residues. V dropped 8 bases and J dropped 1; count of bases not matched to a gene: 4. The V and J genes are TRBV28 and TRBJ1-1; 7 bases are shared with TRBD1. Sequences were obtained from PBMCs. This receptor was taken from a man between 18 and 29 years old in good health and CMV-seronegative. The CDR3 nucleotides read TGTGCCAGCCCCGGACAGGCGAACACTGAAGCTTTCTTT. Amino acid sequence: CASPGQANTEAFF.